Listed below are T cell receptor beta chains from one sample, sequenced in a study of blood T cell repertoires in COVID-19. TCRdb's table, derived via immunoSEQ multiplex PCR, lists solely in-frame clones and lacks some. In the table there are some 300,000 clones, approximately 89% of which are singletons. The sequenced material came from peripheral blood. The receptors here all came from a woman in her 30s who had recovered from COVID-19. Both conserved end residues are part of each CDR3. A D gene is named only where the DNA matches it firmly. Clone size appears in some rows only: once, few, many, or a class for an expanded clone.

NA	TRBV14	NA	TRBJ1-2	TGTGCCAGCAGCCACGACACGGATAACTATGGCTACACCTTC	CASSHDTDNYGYTF
NA	TRBV27	NA	TRBJ1-3	TGTGCCAGCAGCCCAAGTCACAGGTCTGGAAACACCATATATTTT	CASSPSHRSGNTIYF
NA	TRBV2	NA	TRBJ1-4	TGTGCCAGCACTCCAAGGGAGTTTAATGAAAAACTGTTTTTT	CASTPREFNEKLFF
TRBD1	TRBV7-8	NA	TRBJ2-7	TGTGCCAGCAGCTTTGGACAGGGGTCCTACGAGCAGTACTTC	CASSFGQGSYEQYF
NA	TRBV5-1	NA	TRBJ2-5	TGCGCCAGCAGCTCAACAGGGTTCCAAGAGACCCAGTACTTC	CASSSTGFQETQYF
NA	TRBV25-1	NA	TRBJ2-4	TGTGCCAGCAGTGGCAGGGGAAACATTCAGTACTTC	CASSGRGNIQYF
TRBD2	TRBV27	few	TRBJ2-1	TGTGCCAGCAGCCAGACTAGCTTTAGCTCCTACAATGAGCAGTTCTTC	CASSQTSFSSYNEQFF
TRBD2	TRBV5-1	NA	TRBJ2-3	TGCGCCAGCAGCTTGGGTCTAGCGGTAGATACGCAGTATTTT	CASSLGLAVDTQYF
NA	TRBV7-2	NA	TRBJ1-3	TGTGCCAGCAGCTTATGGGGAGACTCTGGAAACACCATATATTTT	CASSLWGDSGNTIYF
NA	TRBV7-9	NA	TRBJ1-5	TGTGCCAGCAGCCGTGGCGGGGGTCAGCCCCAGCATTTT	CASSRGGGQPQHF
NA	TRBV29-1	NA	TRBJ2-3	TGCAGCGTTGACCAAGGTACGGGGACAGATACGCAGTATTTT	CSVDQGTGTDTQYF
TRBD2	TRBV6-5	NA	TRBJ2-1	TGTGCCAGCAGCGGACTAGCGGGGGCCGGAGAGCAGTTCTTC	CASSGLAGAGEQFF
TRBD1	TRBV2	NA	TRBJ2-2	TGTGCCAGCAGTGAACTGGGACAGGGGGCCGCCGGGGAGCTGTTTTTT	CASSELGQGAAGELFF
TRBD1	TRBV7-9	NA	TRBJ1-4	TGTGCCAGCAGCTTGGTCTCAGGGGGCGAAAAACTGTTTTTT	CASSLVSGGEKLFF
NA	TRBV5-4	NA	TRBJ1-4	TGTGCCAGCAGCACAGGAGGGGCGGTTGAAAAACTGTTTTTT	CASSTGGAVEKLFF
TRBD1	TRBV6-2/TRBV6-3	NA	TRBJ2-7	TGTGCCAGCAGTTACTTGACAGGGGGGGCCGAGTGGTTCTACGAGCAGTACTTC	CASSYLTGGAEWFYEQYF
NA	TRBV19	NA	TRBJ2-2	TGTGCCACACGGCCGGGACACTTAAACACCGGGGAGCTGTTTTTT	CATRPGHLNTGELFF
NA	TRBV6-2/TRBV6-3	NA	TRBJ1-1	TGTGCCAGCAGTTACTCGCGCGGGGGGCGCGGCACTGAAGCTTTCTTT	CASSYSRGGRGTEAFF
NA	TRBV6-5	NA	TRBJ1-6	TGTGCCAGCAGTTTAACAGGGAGCTCCTATAATTCACCCCTCCACTTT	CASSLTGSSYNSPLHF
NA	TRBV7-2	NA	TRBJ2-7	TGTGCCAGCAGCCCGAGGTACGGGGGTAGCCACGAGCAGTACTTC	CASSPRYGGSHEQYF
NA	TRBV20-1	NA	TRBJ2-1	TGCAGTGCCGGACTCAACAATGAGCAGTTCTTC	CSAGLNNEQFF
TRBD1	TRBV27	NA	TRBJ1-5	TGTGCCAGCAGTTCCGGGACAGGGGGCAATCAGCCCCAGCATTTT	CASSSGTGGNQPQHF
TRBD2	TRBV11-3	NA	TRBJ2-3	TGTGCCAGCAGCGAGAGGACTAGCGGGGGGGCAGATACGCAGTATTTT	CASSERTSGGADTQYF
NA	TRBV12-5	NA	TRBJ2-3	TGTGCTAGTGGTTTTGGCAGGGGATTTTCAGATACGCAGTATTTT	CASGFGRGFSDTQYF
NA	TRBV6-5	NA	TRBJ2-2	TGTGCCAGCAGTCACGGGGACACCAACACCGGGGAGCTGTTTTTT	CASSHGDTNTGELFF
NA	TRBV2	once	TRBJ1-4	TGTGCCAGCAGCGATTCAGGGCGGTCTAATGAAAAACTGTTTTTT	CASSDSGRSNEKLFF
TRBD2	TRBV11-2	NA	TRBJ2-5	TGTGCCAGCCGAAAAAGAGGGACTAGCGGCCAAGAGACCCAGTACTTC	CASRKRGTSGQETQYF
NA	TRBV7-2	NA	TRBJ2-1	TGTGCCAGCAGCTTTACTCGGGTTATTTTAAATGAGCAGTTCTTC	CASSFTRVILNEQFF
TRBD1	TRBV5-8	NA	TRBJ2-7	TGTGCCAGCAGTTGGGACAGCTACGAGCAGTACTTC	CASSWDSYEQYF
TRBD1	TRBV5-1	NA	TRBJ2-3	TGCGCCAGCAGCCTGATCCTGGGGGATACAGGGGGCGGCACAGATACGCAGTATTTT	CASSLILGDTGGGTDTQYF
NA	TRBV7-9	NA	TRBJ1-5	TGTGCCAGCAGCTCCCAGGCATTCGATCAGCCCCAGCATTTT	CASSSQAFDQPQHF
TRBD1	TRBV20-1	NA	TRBJ1-1	TGCAGTGCTAGGTCCAAGGGGGCGACTTTCTTT	CSARSKGATFF
NA	TRBV7-2	NA	TRBJ2-7	TGTGCCAGCAGCTTAGGGCTTTCCTACTACTACGAGCAGTACTTC	CASSLGLSYYYEQYF
NA	TRBV10-3	few	TRBJ1-1	TGTGCCATCAGTGAAGGGGAAGCAGCTTTCTTT	CAISEGEAAFF
TRBD2	TRBV5-4	NA	TRBJ2-1	TGTGCCAGCAGCTTGTCTGCGGGGGGGGACAATGAGCAGTTCTTC	CASSLSAGGDNEQFF
NA	TRBV9	NA	TRBJ1-4	TGTGCCAGCAGCGTAGATCAGGCAGGTGTTAATGAAAAACTGTTTTTT	CASSVDQAGVNEKLFF
NA	TRBV7-9	NA	TRBJ1-1	TGTGCCAGCAGCTTACCGCGACAGGCAATGGCCACTGAAGCTTTCTTT	CASSLPRQAMATEAFF
NA	TRBV28	NA	TRBJ1-1	TGTGCCAGCAGCTCCGTCTCACAGGATATGAACACTGAAGCTTTCTTT	CASSSVSQDMNTEAFF
NA	TRBV5-1	NA	TRBJ2-1	TGCGCCAGCAGCTTGCAGGGTGTCTCCTACAATGAGCAGTTCTTC	CASSLQGVSYNEQFF
TRBD1	TRBV28	NA	TRBJ1-5	TGTGCCAGCAGGAACCAGGGGGGCAATCAGCCCCAGCATTTT	CASRNQGGNQPQHF
NA	TRBV7-6	NA	TRBJ1-4	TGTGCCAGCAGCCCAAGCAGCGCTAATGAAAAACTGTTTTTT	CASSPSSANEKLFF
NA	TRBV29-1	NA	TRBJ1-3	TGCAGCGGAAAACAGGGTCGTGGAAACACCATATATTTT	CSGKQGRGNTIYF
TRBD2	TRBV10-3	NA	TRBJ2-5	TGTGCCATCAGACTAGCGGGGCTAGAGACCCAGTACTTC	CAIRLAGLETQYF
TRBD1	TRBV19	once	TRBJ2-3	TGTGCCAGTAGTAAAAGGGGGCGCAGCACAGATACGCAGTATTTT	CASSKRGRSTDTQYF